The TCR beta chain under discussion was sequenced for a study of cytomegalovirus exposure and HLA in healthy donors. Study conclusions and caveats: For most TCR beta V segments, an earlier analysis put the productive rate at about 87% or about 30% of the time. Equally common other TCR beta chains were less clonally expanded than HLA-associated ones, a later analysis found.

This CDR3 is 13 amino acids long. Trimming stripped 6 bases from V and 2 bases from J, with 10 bases between. The germline CDR1 and CDR2 sequences are KGHSH and LQKENI. Primers for the PCR totalled 60 Vbeta and 13 Jbeta. TCRdb keeps only in-frame clones here, not all; method: immunoSEQ multiplex PCR. The sample yields about 140,000 clones, around three quarters seen once. For this clone: Antigen: not known.

Material: PBMCs. The V gene is TRBV18, the J gene TRBJ1-1; possibly TRBD1 for D (5 bases). This clonotype was obtained from a man aged 35-49 years in good health and CMV-seropositive. The CDR3 DNA is TGTGCCAGCTCCCAGGGCGTTAACACTGAAGCTTTCTTT. It is translated as CASSQGVNTEAFF.